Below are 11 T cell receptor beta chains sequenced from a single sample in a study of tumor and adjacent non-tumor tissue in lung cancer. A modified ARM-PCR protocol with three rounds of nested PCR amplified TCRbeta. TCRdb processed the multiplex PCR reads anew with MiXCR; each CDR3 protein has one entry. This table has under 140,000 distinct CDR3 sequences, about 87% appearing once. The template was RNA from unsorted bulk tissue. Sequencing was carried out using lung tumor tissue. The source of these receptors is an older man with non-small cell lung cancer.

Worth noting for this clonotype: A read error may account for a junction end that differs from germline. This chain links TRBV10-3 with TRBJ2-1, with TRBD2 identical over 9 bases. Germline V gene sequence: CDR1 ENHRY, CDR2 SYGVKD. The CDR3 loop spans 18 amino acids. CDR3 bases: TGTGCCACCAGTTCCAATTCCTCGCGGGAGGGAACCTACAATGAGCAGCTCTTC. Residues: CATSSNSSREGTYNEQLF.

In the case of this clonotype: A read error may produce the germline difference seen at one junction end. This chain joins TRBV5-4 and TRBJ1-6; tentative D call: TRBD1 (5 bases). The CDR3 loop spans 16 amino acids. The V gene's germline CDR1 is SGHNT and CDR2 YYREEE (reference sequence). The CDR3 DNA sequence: TGTGCCATCAGCTACTTACCTGGACACCTTAACTCACCCCTCCACTTT. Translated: CAISYLPGHLNSPLHF.

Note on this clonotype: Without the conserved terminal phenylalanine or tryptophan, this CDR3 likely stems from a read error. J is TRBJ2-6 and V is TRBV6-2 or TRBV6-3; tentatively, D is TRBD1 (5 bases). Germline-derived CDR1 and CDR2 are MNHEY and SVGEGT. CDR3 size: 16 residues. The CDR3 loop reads CVSSYSGGSGANVLTL. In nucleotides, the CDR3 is TGTGTCAGCAGTTACTCGGGCGGCTCTGGGGCCAACGTTCTGACTTTG.

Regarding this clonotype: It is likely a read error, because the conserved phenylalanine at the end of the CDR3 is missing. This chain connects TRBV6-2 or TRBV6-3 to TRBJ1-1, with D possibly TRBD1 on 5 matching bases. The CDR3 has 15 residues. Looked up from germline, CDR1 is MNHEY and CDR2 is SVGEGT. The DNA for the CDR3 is TGTACCAGCAGTACGAGACTGGGGACGAACACTGAAGCTTTCTTA. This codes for CTSSTRLGTNTEAFL.

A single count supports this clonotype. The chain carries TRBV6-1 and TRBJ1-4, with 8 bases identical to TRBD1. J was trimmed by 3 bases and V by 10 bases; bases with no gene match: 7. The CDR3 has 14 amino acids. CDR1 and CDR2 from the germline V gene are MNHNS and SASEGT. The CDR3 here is CATSEQGANEKLFF. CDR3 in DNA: TGTGCCACAAGTGAACAGGGGGCTAATGAAAAACTGTTTTTT.

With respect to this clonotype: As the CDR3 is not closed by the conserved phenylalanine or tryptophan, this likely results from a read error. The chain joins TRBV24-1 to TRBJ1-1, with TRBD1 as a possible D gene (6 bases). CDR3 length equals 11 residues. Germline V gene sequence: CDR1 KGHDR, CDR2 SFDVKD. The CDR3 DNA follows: TGTACCACCTCAAACAGGGATGAAGCTTTCGTT. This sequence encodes CTTSNRDEAFV.

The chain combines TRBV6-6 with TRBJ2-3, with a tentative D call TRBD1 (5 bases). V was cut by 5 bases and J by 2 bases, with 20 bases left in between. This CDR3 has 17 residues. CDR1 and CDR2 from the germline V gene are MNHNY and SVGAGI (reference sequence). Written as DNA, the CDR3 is TGTGCCAGCAGTCACGATCCAGACATGGGGCACACAGATACGCAGTATTTT. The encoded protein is CASSHDPDMGHTDTQYF.

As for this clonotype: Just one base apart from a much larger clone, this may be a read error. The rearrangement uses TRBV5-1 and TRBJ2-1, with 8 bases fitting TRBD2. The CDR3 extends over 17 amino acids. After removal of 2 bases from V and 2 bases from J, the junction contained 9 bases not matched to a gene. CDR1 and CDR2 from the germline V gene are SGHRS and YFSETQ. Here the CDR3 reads CASSFLYSGATYNEQFF. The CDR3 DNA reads TGCGCCAGCAGCTTTTTATATAGCGGGGCTACCTACAATGAGCAGTTCTTC.

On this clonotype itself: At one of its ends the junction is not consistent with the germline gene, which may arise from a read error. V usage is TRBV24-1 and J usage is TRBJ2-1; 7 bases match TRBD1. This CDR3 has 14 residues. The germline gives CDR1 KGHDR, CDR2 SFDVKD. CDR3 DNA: TGTGCCACCAGTGGTAGGGGGCGAGTCAATGAGCGGTTCTTC. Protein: CATSGRGRVNERFF.

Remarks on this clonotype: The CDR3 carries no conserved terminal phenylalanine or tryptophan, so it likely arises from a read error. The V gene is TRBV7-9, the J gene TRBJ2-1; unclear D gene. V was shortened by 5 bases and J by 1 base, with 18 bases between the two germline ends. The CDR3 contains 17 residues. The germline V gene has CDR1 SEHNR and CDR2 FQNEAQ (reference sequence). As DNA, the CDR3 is TGTGCCAGCAGCGAAGACCAGCCTCTTTATTCCTACAATGAGCAGTTCTTA. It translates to CASSEDQPLYSYNEQFL.

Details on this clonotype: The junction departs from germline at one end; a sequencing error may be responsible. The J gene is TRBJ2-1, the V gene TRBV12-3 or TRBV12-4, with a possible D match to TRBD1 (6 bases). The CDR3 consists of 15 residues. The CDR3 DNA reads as TGTGCCAGCGGACGAGTCAGGGGCAACTACATTGAGCAGTTCTTC. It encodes CASGRVRGNYIEQFF.